Below, one T cell receptor beta chain is given with its context. Its antigen is unknown. The CDR3 covers 11 residues. Germline V gene sequence: CDR1 MNHEY, CDR2 SVGEGT. Trimming shortened V by 2 bases and J by 6 bases, and 4 bases separated the two germline ends. This sample was taken from a study of T cell responses to AZD1222 COVID-19 vaccine. Notes on the study in general: Clonal diversity was possibly underestimated, and the donors were mostly white British, with more females. Repertoire sampling happened only post peak T cell response. Baseline testing showed seropositivity in only six AZD1222 recipients.

Some clones are missing from TCRdb's copy, which holds only in-frame ones; the method was immunoSEQ multiplex PCR. The profile shows roughly 100,000 clones, around 82% of them singletons. The chain carries TRBV6-2 or TRBV6-3 and TRBJ1-2, with D unresolved. This receptor was taken from an adult in good health. The material was peripheral blood, obtained on day 0 of AZD1222 vaccination. In nucleotides, the CDR3 is TGTGCCAGCAGTTACAAGAATGGCTACACCTTC. This gives the protein CASSYKNGYTF.